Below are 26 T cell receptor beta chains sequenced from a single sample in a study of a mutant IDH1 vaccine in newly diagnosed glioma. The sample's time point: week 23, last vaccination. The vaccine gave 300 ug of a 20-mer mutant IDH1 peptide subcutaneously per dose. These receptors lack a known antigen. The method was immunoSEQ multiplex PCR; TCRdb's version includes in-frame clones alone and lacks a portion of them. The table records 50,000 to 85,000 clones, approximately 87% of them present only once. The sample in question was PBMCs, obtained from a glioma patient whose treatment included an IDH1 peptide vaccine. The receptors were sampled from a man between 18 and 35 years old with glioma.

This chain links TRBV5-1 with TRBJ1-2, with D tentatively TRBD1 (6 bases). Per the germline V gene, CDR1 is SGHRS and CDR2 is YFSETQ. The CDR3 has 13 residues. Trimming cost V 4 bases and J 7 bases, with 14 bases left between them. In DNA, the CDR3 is TGCGCCAGCAGCGCCCGACAGGCCCCTGGCTACACCTTC. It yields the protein CASSARQAPGYTF.

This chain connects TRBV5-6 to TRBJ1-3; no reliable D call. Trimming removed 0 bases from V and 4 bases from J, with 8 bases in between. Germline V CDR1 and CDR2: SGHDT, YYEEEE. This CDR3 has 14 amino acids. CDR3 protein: CASSLAGPGNTIYF. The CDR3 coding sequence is TGTGCCAGCAGCTTGGCCGGGCCGGGAAACACCATATATTTT.

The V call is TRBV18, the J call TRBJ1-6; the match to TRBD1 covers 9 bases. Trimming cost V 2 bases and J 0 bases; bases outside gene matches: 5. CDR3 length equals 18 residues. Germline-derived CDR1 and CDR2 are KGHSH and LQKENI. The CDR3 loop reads CASSPGTGLSSYNSPLHF. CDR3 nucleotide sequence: TGTGCCAGCTCACCAGGGACAGGGTTGAGCTCCTATAATTCACCCCTCCACTTT.

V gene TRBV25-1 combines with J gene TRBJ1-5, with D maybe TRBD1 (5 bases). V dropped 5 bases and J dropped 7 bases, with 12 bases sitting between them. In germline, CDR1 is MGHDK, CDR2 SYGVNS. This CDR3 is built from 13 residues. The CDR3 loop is CASSPGRGQPQHF. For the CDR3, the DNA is TGTGCCAGCAGTCCGGGGCGGGGACAGCCCCAGCATTTT.

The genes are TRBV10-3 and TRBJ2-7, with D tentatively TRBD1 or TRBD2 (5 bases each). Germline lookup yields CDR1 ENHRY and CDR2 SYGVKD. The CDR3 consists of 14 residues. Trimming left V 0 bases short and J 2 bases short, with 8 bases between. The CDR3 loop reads CAISESPGPYEQYF. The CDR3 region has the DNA TGTGCCATCAGTGAGTCCCCGGGGCCCTACGAGCAGTACTTC.

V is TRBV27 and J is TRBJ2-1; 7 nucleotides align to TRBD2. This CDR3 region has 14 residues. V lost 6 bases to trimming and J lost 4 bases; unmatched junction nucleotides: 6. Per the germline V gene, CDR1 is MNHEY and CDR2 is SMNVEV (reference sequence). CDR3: CASRGASGYNEQFF. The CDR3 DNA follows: TGTGCCAGCAGGGGAGCTAGCGGATACAATGAGCAGTTCTTC.

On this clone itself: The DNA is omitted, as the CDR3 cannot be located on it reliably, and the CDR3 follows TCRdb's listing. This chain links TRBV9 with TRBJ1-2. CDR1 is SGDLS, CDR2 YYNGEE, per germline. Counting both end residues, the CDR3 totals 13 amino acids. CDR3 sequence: CASSAAFGAGYTF.

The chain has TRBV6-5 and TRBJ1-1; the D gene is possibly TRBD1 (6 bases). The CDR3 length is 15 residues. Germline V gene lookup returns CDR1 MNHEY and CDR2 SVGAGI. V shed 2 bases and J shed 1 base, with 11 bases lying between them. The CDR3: CASSYSPGENTEAFF. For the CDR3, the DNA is TGTGCCAGCAGTTACAGCCCAGGGGAGAACACTGAAGCTTTCTTT.

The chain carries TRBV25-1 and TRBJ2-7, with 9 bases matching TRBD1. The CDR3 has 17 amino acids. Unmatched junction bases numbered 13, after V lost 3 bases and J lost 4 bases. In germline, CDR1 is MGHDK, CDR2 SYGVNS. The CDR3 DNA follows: TGTGCCAGCAGTGACCCCGCCGGGACAGGGATAGGATACGAGCAGTACTTC. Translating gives CASSDPAGTGIGYEQYF.

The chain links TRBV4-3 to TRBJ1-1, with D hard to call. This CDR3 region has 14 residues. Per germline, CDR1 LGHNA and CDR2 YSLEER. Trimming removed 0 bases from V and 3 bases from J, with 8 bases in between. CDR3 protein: CASSQDPADTEAFF. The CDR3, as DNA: TGCGCCAGCAGCCAAGACCCAGCCGACACTGAAGCTTTCTTT.

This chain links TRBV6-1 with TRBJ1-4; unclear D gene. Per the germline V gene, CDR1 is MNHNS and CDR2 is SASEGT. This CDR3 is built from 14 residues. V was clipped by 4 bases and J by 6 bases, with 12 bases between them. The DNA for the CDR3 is TGTGCCAGCAGTGGTAGGGAAGACTATGAAAAACTGTTTTTT. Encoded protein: CASSGREDYEKLFF.

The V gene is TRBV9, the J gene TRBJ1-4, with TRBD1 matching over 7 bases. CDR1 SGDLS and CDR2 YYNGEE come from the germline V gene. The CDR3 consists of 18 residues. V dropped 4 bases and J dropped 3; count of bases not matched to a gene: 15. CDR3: CASSPKGGQPSSNEKLFF. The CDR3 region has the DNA TGTGCCAGCAGCCCTAAGGGGGGACAGCCGAGTTCTAATGAAAAACTGTTTTTT.

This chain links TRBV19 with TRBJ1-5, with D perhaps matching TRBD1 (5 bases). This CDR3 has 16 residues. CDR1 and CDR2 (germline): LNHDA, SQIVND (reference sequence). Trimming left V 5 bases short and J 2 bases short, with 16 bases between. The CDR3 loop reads CASSPGTFTGNQPQHF. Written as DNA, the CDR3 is TGTGCCAGTAGTCCCGGGACCTTCACGGGCAATCAGCCCCAGCATTTT.

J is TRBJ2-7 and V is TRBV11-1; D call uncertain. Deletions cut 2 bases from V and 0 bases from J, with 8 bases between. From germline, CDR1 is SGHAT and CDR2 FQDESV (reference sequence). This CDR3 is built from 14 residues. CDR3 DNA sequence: TGTGCCAGCAGCTTAACACTGAACTCCTACGAGCAGTACTTC. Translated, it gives CASSLTLNSYEQYF.

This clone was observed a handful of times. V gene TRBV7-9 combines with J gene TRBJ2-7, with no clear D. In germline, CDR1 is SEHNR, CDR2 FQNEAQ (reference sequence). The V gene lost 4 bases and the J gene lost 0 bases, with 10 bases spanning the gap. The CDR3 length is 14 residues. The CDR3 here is CASSSVSGSYEQYF. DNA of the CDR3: TGTGCCAGCAGCTCAGTGTCTGGCTCCTACGAGCAGTACTTC.

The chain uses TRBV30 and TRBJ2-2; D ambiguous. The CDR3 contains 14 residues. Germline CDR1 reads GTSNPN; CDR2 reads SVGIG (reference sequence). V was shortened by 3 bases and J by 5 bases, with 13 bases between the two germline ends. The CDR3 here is CAWRAWDRTGELFF. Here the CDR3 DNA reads TGTGCCTGGAGAGCTTGGGATCGTACCGGGGAGCTGTTTTTT.

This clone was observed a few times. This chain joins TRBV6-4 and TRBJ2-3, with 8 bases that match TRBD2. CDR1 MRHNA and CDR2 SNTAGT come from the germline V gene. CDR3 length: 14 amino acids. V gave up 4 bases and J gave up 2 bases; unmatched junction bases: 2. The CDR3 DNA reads TGTGCCAGCAGTGCGGGGGGGGCCACAGATACGCAGTATTTT. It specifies CASSAGGATDTQYF.

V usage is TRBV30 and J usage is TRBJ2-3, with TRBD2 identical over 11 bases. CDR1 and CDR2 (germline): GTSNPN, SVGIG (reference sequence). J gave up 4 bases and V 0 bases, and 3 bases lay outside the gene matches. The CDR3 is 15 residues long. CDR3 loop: CAWSVLAGGADTQYF. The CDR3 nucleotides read TGTGCCTGGAGTGTTTTAGCGGGAGGGGCAGATACGCAGTATTTT.

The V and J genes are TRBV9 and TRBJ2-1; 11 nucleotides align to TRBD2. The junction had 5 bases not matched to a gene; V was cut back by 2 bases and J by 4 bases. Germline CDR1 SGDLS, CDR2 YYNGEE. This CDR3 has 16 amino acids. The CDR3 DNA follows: TGTGCCAGCAGCGTCACTAGCGGGGGCCTTTACAATGAGCAGTTCTTC. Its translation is CASSVTSGGLYNEQFF.

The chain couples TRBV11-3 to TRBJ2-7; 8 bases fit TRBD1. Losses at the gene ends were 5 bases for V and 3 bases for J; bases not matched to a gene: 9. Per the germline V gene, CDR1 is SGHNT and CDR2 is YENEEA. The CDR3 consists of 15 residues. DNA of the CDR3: TGTGCCAGCAGCCTTGGTGGGACAGGCCACTACGAGCAGTACTTC. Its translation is CASSLGGTGHYEQYF.

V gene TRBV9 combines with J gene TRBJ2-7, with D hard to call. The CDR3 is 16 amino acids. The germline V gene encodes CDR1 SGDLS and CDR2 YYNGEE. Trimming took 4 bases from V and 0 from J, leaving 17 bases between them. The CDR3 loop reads CASSQSPTASSYEQYF. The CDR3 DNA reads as TGTGCCAGCAGCCAGTCACCCACAGCGTCCTCCTACGAGCAGTACTTC.

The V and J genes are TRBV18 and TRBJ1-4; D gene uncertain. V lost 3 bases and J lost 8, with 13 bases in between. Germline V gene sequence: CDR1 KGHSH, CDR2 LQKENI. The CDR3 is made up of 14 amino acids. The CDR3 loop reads CASSPYKGYEKLFF. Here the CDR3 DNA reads TGTGCCAGCTCACCCTATAAGGGTTACGAAAAACTGTTTTTT.

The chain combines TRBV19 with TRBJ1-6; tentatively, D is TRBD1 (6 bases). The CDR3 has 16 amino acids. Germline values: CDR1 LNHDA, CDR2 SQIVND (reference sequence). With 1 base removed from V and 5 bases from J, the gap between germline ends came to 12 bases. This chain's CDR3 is CASSIALHRDNSPLHF. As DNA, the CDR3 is TGTGCCAGTAGTATAGCCCTACACAGGGATAATTCACCCCTCCACTTT.

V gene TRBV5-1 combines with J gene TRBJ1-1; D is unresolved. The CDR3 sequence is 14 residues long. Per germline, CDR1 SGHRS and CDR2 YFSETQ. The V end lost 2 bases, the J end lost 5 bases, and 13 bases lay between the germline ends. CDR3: CASSFEGFGTEAFF. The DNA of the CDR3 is TGCGCCAGCAGCTTTGAGGGTTTCGGGACTGAAGCTTTCTTT.

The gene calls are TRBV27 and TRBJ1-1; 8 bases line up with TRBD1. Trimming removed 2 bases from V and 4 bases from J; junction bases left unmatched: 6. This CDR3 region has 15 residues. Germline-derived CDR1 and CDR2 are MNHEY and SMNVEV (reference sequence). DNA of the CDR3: TGTGCCAGCAGTTTAAATCAGGGGGCGAGCACTGAAGCTTTCTTT. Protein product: CASSLNQGASTEAFF.

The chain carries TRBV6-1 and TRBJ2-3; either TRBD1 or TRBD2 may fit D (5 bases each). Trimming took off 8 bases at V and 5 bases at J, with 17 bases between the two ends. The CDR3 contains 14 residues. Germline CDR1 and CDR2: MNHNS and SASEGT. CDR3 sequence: CASLNGGFGDTQYF. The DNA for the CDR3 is TGTGCCAGCCTCAATGGGGGTTTCGGAGATACGCAGTATTTT.